The 22 T cell receptor beta chains given below trace back to one sample, sequenced in a study of cytomegalovirus exposure and HLA in healthy donors. Primers included in the PCR were 60 Vbeta and 13 Jbeta primers. Profiled with immunoSEQ multiplex PCR; TCRdb holds only in-frame clones, not every one. The sample has roughly 97,000 clones, approximately 79% seen once. The sequenced sample consisted of PBMCs. Every receptor here comes from a man aged 60 to 69 in good health and CMV-seropositive.

This clone was counted between two and nine times. This chain links TRBV19 with TRBJ1-5; D gene ambiguous. The CDR3 is made up of 14 amino acids. CDR1 and CDR2 from the germline V gene are LNHDA and SQIVND (reference sequence). Trimming stripped 7 bases from V and 2 bases from J, with 12 bases between. The CDR3 sequence is CASNIAWGNQPQHF. The CDR3 DNA reads TGTGCCAGTAACATAGCGTGGGGCAATCAGCCCCAGCATTTT.

The chain couples TRBV10-3 to TRBJ2-2; no clear D. Between the trimmed V and J ends, which lost 8 bases and 0 bases, there was a span of 13 bases. This CDR3 has 15 amino acids. Germline CDR1 is ENHRY and CDR2 is SYGVKD. CDR3 nucleotide sequence: TGTGCCATCGGAACAGAATTCGCGAACACCGGGGAGCTGTTTTTT. It encodes CAIGTEFANTGELFF.

This clone was found once. The chain links TRBV5-1 to TRBJ1-5, with D maybe TRBD1 (5 bases). This CDR3 is built from 11 residues. V was clipped by 8 bases and J by 5 bases, with 8 bases between them. The V gene's germline CDR1 is SGHRS and CDR2 YFSETQ. CDR3 bases: TGCGCCAGGCAGGGTGATCAGCCCCAGCATTTT. It encodes CARQGDQPQHF. The full variable domain, rest sourced from reference TRBV5-1 and TRBJ1-5, is KAGVTQTPRYLIKTRGQQVTLSCSPISGHRSVSWYQQTPGQGLQFLFEYFSETQRNKGNFPGRFSGRQFSNSRSEMNVSTLELGDSALYLCARQGDQPQHFGDGTRLSIL.

The V and J genes are TRBV4-3 and TRBJ1-2, with TRBD1 as a possible D gene (5 bases). V lost 0 bases and J 8 bases, leaving 13 bases between the germline ends. The CDR3 sequence is 14 residues long. Germline loops: CDR1 LGHNA, CDR2 YSLEER. The CDR3 is CASSQDGQGYGYTF. In DNA, the CDR3 is TGCGCCAGCAGCCAAGATGGGCAGGGTTACGGCTACACCTTC.

The chain couples TRBV9 to TRBJ1-3; D perhaps matches TRBD1 (5 bases). CDR3 length: 15 amino acids. V was shortened by 3 bases and J by 6 bases, with 16 bases between the two germline ends. The V gene's germline CDR1 is SGDLS and CDR2 YYNGEE. Here the CDR3 DNA reads TGTGCCAGCAGCGCCCGGGGGACCGCCCTAAACACCATATATTTT. This sequence encodes CASSARGTALNTIYF.

V and J are TRBV18 and TRBJ1-2, with 9 bases that match TRBD1. Trimming removed 3 bases from V and 0 bases from J; junction bases left unmatched: 5. The length of the CDR3 is 16 residues. Germline V gives CDR1 KGHSH, CDR2 LQKENI. DNA of the CDR3: TGTGCCAGCTCACCCTGGACAGGGGAAGCTAACTATGGCTACACCTTC. The encoded protein is CASSPWTGEANYGYTF.

V and J are TRBV5-1 and TRBJ1-2; the match to TRBD1 covers 7 bases. This CDR3 is built from 14 residues. Germline lookup yields CDR1 SGHRS and CDR2 YFSETQ. V lost 2 bases, J lost 6 bases, and 7 bases stayed unmatched. The CDR3 loop is CASSFGQGTDGYTF. The CDR3, as DNA: TGCGCCAGCAGCTTCGGCCAGGGGACAGATGGCTACACCTTC.

The chain employs TRBV28 and TRBJ2-3; 14 bases agree with TRBD2. CDR1 is MDHEN and CDR2 is SYDVKM in the germline V gene. J was trimmed by 6 bases and V by 3 bases; bases with no gene match: 5. The CDR3 totals 16 residues. Written as DNA, the CDR3 is TGTGCCAGCAGTTTGACTAGCGGGGGGGCCGTGGATACGCAGTATTTT. This sequence encodes CASSLTSGGAVDTQYF.

This chain joins TRBV27 and TRBJ2-7; 8 bases are shared with TRBD2. V shed 0 bases and J 4 bases; nucleotides not matched to a gene: 5. CDR3 length: 15 amino acids. Germline-derived CDR1 and CDR2 are MNHEY and SMNVEV (reference sequence). The CDR3 DNA reads TGTGCCAGCAGTTTATCCTCGGGGGGGCCATACGAGCAGTACTTC. Encoded protein: CASSLSSGGPYEQYF.

The chain combines TRBV11-2 with TRBJ1-1, with TRBD1 matching 9 bases. Trimming took 5 bases from V and 8 from J; bases not matched to a gene: 6. The CDR3 is 13 amino acids. Germline loops: CDR1 SGHAT, CDR2 FQNNGV. In DNA, the CDR3 is TGTGCCAGCAGCCCCCGGACAGGGGAGGAAGCTTTCTTT. It codes for CASSPRTGEEAFF.

The chain carries TRBV20-1 and TRBJ2-3; TRBD1 aligns across 7 bases. CDR1 DFQATT and CDR2 SNEGSKA come from the germline V gene (reference sequence). The CDR3 is 11 residues long. This CDR3 is CSVGGADTQYF. In DNA, the CDR3 is TGCAGCGTAGGGGGCGCAGATACGCAGTATTTT.

This clone has only a few counts. The V and J genes are TRBV15 and TRBJ1-6; TRBD1 matches 9 bases. CDR1 is LNHNV, CDR2 YYDKDF, per germline (reference sequence). The CDR3 consists of 16 residues. The V gene end was trimmed by 2 bases and the J gene end by 9 bases; junction bases not matched to a gene: 8. For the CDR3, the DNA is TGTGCCACCAGCAGATTCTCTAACAGGGGGCTTTCACCCCTCCACTTT. It yields the protein CATSRFSNRGLSPLHF.

The gene calls are TRBV4-1 and TRBJ2-4; D is undetermined. Germline loops: CDR1 MGHRA, CDR2 YSYEKL. Trimming pared 0 bases from V and 2 bases from J, leaving 11 bases between. This CDR3 is 16 amino acids long. DNA for the CDR3: TGCGCCAGCAGCCAAGAGGTCAGGTTCTCCAAAAACATTCAGTACTTC. Translating it yields CASSQEVRFSKNIQYF.

The V call is TRBV27, the J call TRBJ1-2; D is unresolved. Looked up from germline, CDR1 is MNHEY and CDR2 is SMNVEV (reference sequence). The V end lost 5 bases, the J end lost 7 bases, and 17 bases lay between the germline ends. The CDR3 totals 14 residues. The CDR3 DNA follows: TGTGCCAGCAGTCTCGACGGGTTTATTAGTGGCTACACCTTC. Encoded protein: CASSLDGFISGYTF.

The rearrangement links TRBV19 to TRBJ1-5, with TRBD1 matching over 11 bases. This CDR3 contains 20 residues. Looked up from germline, CDR1 is LNHDA and CDR2 is SQIVND (reference sequence). V lost 6 bases, J lost 0 bases, and 16 bases stayed unmatched. CDR3: CASSPFLWTGGQNSNQPQHF. The CDR3 DNA reads as TGTGCCAGTAGCCCTTTCCTTTGGACAGGGGGCCAGAATAGCAATCAGCCCCAGCATTTT.

V usage is TRBV7-9 and J usage is TRBJ2-1, with D maybe TRBD2 (5 bases). V gave up 2 bases and J gave up 10 bases, with 9 bases separating them. This CDR3 comprises 12 residues. Germline V CDR1 and CDR2: SEHNR, FQNEAQ (reference sequence). CDR3 in amino acids: CASSLRGYEQFF. In DNA form, the CDR3 reads TGTGCCAGCAGCTTACGGGGATACGAGCAGTTCTTC.

V usage is TRBV4-1 and J usage is TRBJ2-5, with 8 nucleotides matching TRBD2. Germline CDR1 is MGHRA and CDR2 is YSYEKL. Trimming cost V 2 bases and J 5 bases; bases outside gene matches: 7. The CDR3 has 15 amino acids. CDR3 loop: CASSQPGLGGETQYF. CDR3 bases: TGCGCCAGCAGCCAACCGGGACTAGGGGGGGAGACCCAGTACTTC.

This chain links TRBV9 with TRBJ2-1; 7 bases are a match to TRBD1. V lost 1 base, J lost 8 bases, and 3 bases stayed unmatched. The CDR3 sequence is 13 residues long. Germline V gene data show CDR1 as SGDLS and CDR2 as YYNGEE. The CDR3, as DNA: TGTGCCAGCAGCGTATCGCAGGGGGATGAGCAGTTCTTC. Its translation: CASSVSQGDEQFF.

This clone was counted only a few times. Here the CDR3 reads CASTQLTGKSEAFF. CDR3 nucleotides: TGTGCCAGCACTCAATTGACAGGGAAGTCTGAAGCTTTCTTT. V gene TRBV6-6 combines with J gene TRBJ1-1, with 7 positions matching TRBD1. The junction had 11 bases not matched to a gene; V was cut back by 7 bases and J by 6 bases. The CDR3 has 14 amino acids. Germline V gene lookup returns CDR1 MNHNY and CDR2 SVGAGI (reference sequence).

The chain couples TRBV16 to TRBJ2-5; 8 bases fit TRBD1. The CDR3 is made up of 15 amino acids. Germline values: CDR1 KGHSY, CDR2 FQNENV. With 2 bases clipped from V and 4 bases from J, the junction kept 6 bases outside the gene matches. As DNA, the CDR3 is TGTGCCAGCAGCCAAGGGACAGGAGGGCCAGAGACCCAGTACTTC. Translation: CASSQGTGGPETQYF. Full variable domain (remainder filled in from reference TRBV16 and TRBJ2-5): GEEVAQTPKHLVRGEGQKAKLYCAPIKGHSYVFWYQQVLKNEFKFLISFQNENVFDETGMPKERFSAKCLPNSPCSLEIQATKLEDSAVYFCASSQGTGGPETQYFGPGTRLLVL.

V is TRBV7-7 and J is TRBJ2-5; 7 bases map to TRBD1. Germline assignment: CDR1 SSHAT and CDR2 FNYEAQ (reference sequence). The CDR3 length is 14 residues. The ends lost 6 bases at V and 2 bases at J; junction bases unmatched: 6. CDR3 sequence: CASSFGTAQETQYF. The CDR3, as DNA: TGTGCCAGCAGTTTCGGGACAGCTCAAGAGACCCAGTACTTC.

The CDR3 here is CAWNQAVPYEQYF. The CDR3 bases are TGTGCCTGGAATCAAGCGGTTCCCTACGAGCAGTACTTC. This rearrangement joins TRBV30 to TRBJ2-7; possibly TRBD2 for D (5 bases). V was pared by 4 bases and J by 2 bases, with 12 bases between. The germline V gene has CDR1 GTSNPN and CDR2 SVGIG (reference sequence). CDR3 size: 13 residues.